This TCR beta chain was sequenced for a study of T cells expressing NK-cell markers. Overall study: HCMV seropositivity characterized most of the eight sequenced donors, and seronegativity one.

TCRdb reprocessed the 5' RACE reads and stores each CDR3 protein as one record, lacking DNA. In all, the sample yields about 180,000 distinct CDR3 sequences. The CDR3 is 12 residues long. CDR1 and CDR2 (germline): SEHNR, FQNEAQ (reference sequence). This TCR was recovered from a man aged 18-75 years in good health. Specimen: blood T cells: a sorted CD56 or NKG2C T cell subset, CD4+ or CD8+ T cells, or bulk PBMC T cells (not recorded which). The chain couples TRBV7-9 to TRBJ1-1; TCRdb indicates TRBD1, and absent DNA this call remains unverified. This CDR3 reads CASSLRGDEAFF.